The rows below give T cell receptor beta chains drawn from one sample of a study of shared clonotypes between healthy human individuals. Profiling relied on immunoSEQ multiplex PCR, and the TCRdb table lists in-frame clones only, not all of them. The data show roughly 1,000,000 clones, 75% to 80% seen once. The source material was memory CD4+ T cells from PBMCs. The origin of the receptors is a man between 18 and 29 years old in good health. Some clones in this sample may be carry-over from other donors' samples. CDR3s include the opening cysteine and the closing phenylalanine or tryptophan. Each record gives: CDR3 protein, V gene.

cdr3_aa: CASSPTWGPYEQYF
v_call: TRBV7-2

cdr3_aa: CASSQGLNYGYTF
v_call: TRBV19

cdr3_aa: CASSVEGSSSYEQYF
v_call: TRBV9

cdr3_aa: CARSLSGRHSGNTIYF
v_call: TRBV5-3

cdr3_aa: CASSTRGRGIPGELFF
v_call: TRBV5-1

cdr3_aa: CATSRDFPGYGEKLFF
v_call: TRBV15

cdr3_aa: CASSWTALNTEAFF
v_call: TRBV6-5

cdr3_aa: CASSPTGGGYGYTF
v_call: TRBV6-6

cdr3_aa: CSALRAVQFF
v_call: TRBV20-1

cdr3_aa: CASSSPASGTQETQYF
v_call: TRBV28

cdr3_aa: CASSQRTGDNNEQFF
v_call: TRBV19

cdr3_aa: CASSFVAGAPTGELFF
v_call: TRBV7-7

cdr3_aa: CASRASGSPSQETQYF
v_call: TRBV27

cdr3_aa: CASSEGRGQFGQDTF
v_call: TRBV2

cdr3_aa: CASSEASRNEQFF
v_call: TRBV6-1

cdr3_aa: CASSGGQGRDEKLFF
v_call: TRBV5-1

cdr3_aa: CASSFTAGGPYEQYF
v_call: TRBV9

cdr3_aa: CASSPWGAGNTEAFF
v_call: TRBV27

cdr3_aa: CASSPRDGPGRELFF
v_call: TRBV5-1

cdr3_aa: CAWSRDSTYEQYF
v_call: TRBV30

cdr3_aa: CASSLLGETQYF
v_call: TRBV28

cdr3_aa: CASSLRPRNTGELFF
v_call: TRBV7-9

cdr3_aa: CASSLQGVNYGYTF
v_call: TRBV28

cdr3_aa: CASSPVVGTGEETQYF
v_call: TRBV7-7

cdr3_aa: CAWSVDLAVTDTQYF
v_call: TRBV30

cdr3_aa: CASSLQPGVTEAFF
v_call: TRBV6-5

cdr3_aa: CASSYGPPDYEQYF
v_call: TRBV5-1

cdr3_aa: CASRRAREETEAFF
v_call: TRBV6-5

cdr3_aa: CASSQDGHRDGIGANVLTF
v_call: TRBV4-2

cdr3_aa: CASSFSGAGDDTQYF
v_call: TRBV11-2

cdr3_aa: CASSLFPDFNYGYTF
v_call: TRBV28

cdr3_aa: CASSLIGTRYNEQFF
v_call: TRBV7-3

cdr3_aa: CASSGLIGQGLWGDTQYF
v_call: TRBV6-1

cdr3_aa: CASSGLLGTSGLGEQFF
v_call: TRBV25-1

cdr3_aa: CASSPSGTSGRYEQYF
v_call: TRBV7-6

cdr3_aa: CASSQGGTGNYGYTF
v_call: TRBV4-1

cdr3_aa: CASSLQEGRDSNQPQHF
v_call: TRBV27

cdr3_aa: CASSRTGGEPYGYTF
v_call: TRBV4-2

cdr3_aa: CASSTASYEQYF
v_call: TRBV6-6

cdr3_aa: CASSVTGGDTGELFF
v_call: TRBV9

cdr3_aa: CASSFLRDEQYF
v_call: TRBV5-5

cdr3_aa: CASSSDSSYEQYF
v_call: TRBV5-1

cdr3_aa: CASRKEELDSYGYTF
v_call: TRBV6-4

cdr3_aa: CASSLAGDTIYF
v_call: TRBV5-1

cdr3_aa: CASSEGLALTSTGTDTQYF
v_call: TRBV9

cdr3_aa: CASSQSVGNYGYTF
v_call: TRBV14

cdr3_aa: CSVGPGDETQYF
v_call: TRBV29-1